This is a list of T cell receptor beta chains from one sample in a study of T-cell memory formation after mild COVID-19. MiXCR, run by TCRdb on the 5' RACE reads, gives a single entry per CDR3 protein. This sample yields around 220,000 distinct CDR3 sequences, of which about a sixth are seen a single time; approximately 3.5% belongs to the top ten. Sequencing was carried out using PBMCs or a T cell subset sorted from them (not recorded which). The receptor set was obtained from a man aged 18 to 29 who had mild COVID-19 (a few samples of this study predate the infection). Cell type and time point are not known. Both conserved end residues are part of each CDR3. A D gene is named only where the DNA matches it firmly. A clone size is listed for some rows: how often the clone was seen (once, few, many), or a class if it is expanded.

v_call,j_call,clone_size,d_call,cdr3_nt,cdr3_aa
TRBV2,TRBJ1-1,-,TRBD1,TGTGCCAGCAGTGTCGAGGGGGCGAACACTGAAGCTTTCTTT,CASSVEGANTEAFF
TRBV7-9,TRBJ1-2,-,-,TGTGCCAGCAGCCCCCCGGCAACCGAAAACTATGGCTACACCTTC,CASSPPATENYGYTF
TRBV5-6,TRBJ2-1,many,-,TGTGCCAGCAGCTTGGCCAAGGGATCCACCTACAATGAGCAGTTCTTC,CASSLAKGSTYNEQFF
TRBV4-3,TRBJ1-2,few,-,TGCGCCAGCAGCCAAGATCAGGGGTTTGTCTATGGCTACACCTTC,CASSQDQGFVYGYTF
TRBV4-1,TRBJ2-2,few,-,TGCGCCAGCACACGAGAGGGGCAGGGGACCGGGGAGCTGTTTTTT,CASTREGQGTGELFF
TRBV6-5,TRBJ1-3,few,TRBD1,TGTGCCAGCAGGAACCCGACAGGGACAGGAAACACCATATATTTT,CASRNPTGTGNTIYF
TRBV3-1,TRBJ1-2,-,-,TGTGCCAGCAGCCAAGATGGAGGGGTCCAGCCCTTCCCCTATGGCTACACCTTC,CASSQDGGVQPFPYGYTF
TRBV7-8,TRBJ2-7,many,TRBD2,TGTGCCAGCAGCTTAGCAGCGGGGGAGTCCTACGAGCAGTACTTC,CASSLAAGESYEQYF
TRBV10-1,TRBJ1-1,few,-,TGCGCCAGCAACAACCCGCCCGGGGGGACTGAAGCTTTCTTT,CASNNPPGGTEAFF
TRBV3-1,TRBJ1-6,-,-,TGTGCCAGCAGCCAAGAAGGGATCGGGAATTCACCCCTCCACTTT,CASSQEGIGNSPLHF
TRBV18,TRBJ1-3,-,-,TGTGCCAGCTCACCATCCGAGACATCTGGAAACACCATATATTTT,CASSPSETSGNTIYF
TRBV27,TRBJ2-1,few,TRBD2,TGTGCCAGCTTTAGTGGGCCGGGACTAGCGGGGGGGTTTAGGCAGTTCTTC,CASFSGPGLAGGFRQFF
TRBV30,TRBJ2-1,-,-,TGTGCCTGGAGTCTTGGGGGGAATGAGCAGTTCTTC,CAWSLGGNEQFF
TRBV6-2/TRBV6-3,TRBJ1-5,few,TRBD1,TGTGCCAGCAGTCGCCTGACAGGGGGCTTAGCTCAGCCCCAGCATTTT,CASSRLTGGLAQPQHF
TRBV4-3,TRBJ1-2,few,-,TGCGCCAGCAGCCAAGATCTAGCTAACTATGGCTACACCTTC,CASSQDLANYGYTF
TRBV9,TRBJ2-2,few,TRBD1,TGTGCCAGCAGCGCCCGGGACAGACCGAACACCGGGGAGCTGTTTTTT,CASSARDRPNTGELFF
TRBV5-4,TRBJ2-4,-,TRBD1,TGTGCCAGCAGCTTACAGGGGTCGGGAAACATTCAGTACTTC,CASSLQGSGNIQYF
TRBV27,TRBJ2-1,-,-,TGTGCCAGCTTCGCATCCCCGGGACTCGCCTACAATGAGCAGTTCTTC,CASFASPGLAYNEQFF
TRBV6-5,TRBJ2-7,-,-,TGTGCCAGCAGTTCCGGGACTCTCGAGCAGTACTTC,CASSSGTLEQYF
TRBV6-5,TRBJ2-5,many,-,TGTGCCAGCAGTTCCCCTCCGGGAGAAGAGACCCAGTACTTC,CASSSPPGEETQYF
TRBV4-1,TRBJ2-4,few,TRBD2,TGCGCCAGCAGCCCGGCCCCTAGCGGGAAAAACATTCAGTACTTC,CASSPAPSGKNIQYF
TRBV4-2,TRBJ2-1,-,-,TGTGCCAGCAGCCAAGAGGTGCGGTCTTACAATGAGCAGTTCTTC,CASSQEVRSYNEQFF
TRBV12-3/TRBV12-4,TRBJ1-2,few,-,TGTGCCAGCAGTCCCTCCTGGGGGTCGGGTGGCTACACCTTC,CASSPSWGSGGYTF
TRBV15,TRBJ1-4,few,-,TGTGCCACCAGCAGAGATCCCGGTTCAACTAATGAAAAACTGTTTTTT,CATSRDPGSTNEKLFF
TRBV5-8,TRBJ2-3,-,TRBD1,TGTGCCAGCAGCCAGACAGGGAGTACAGATACGCAGTATTTT,CASSQTGSTDTQYF
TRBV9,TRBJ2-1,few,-,TGTGCCAGCAGCCTCCTTGTGGGTACCAGCTCCTACAATGAGCAGTTCTTC,CASSLLVGTSSYNEQFF
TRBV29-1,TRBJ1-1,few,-,TGCAGCGTGACATCTGCCATGAACACTGAAGCTTTCTTT,CSVTSAMNTEAFF
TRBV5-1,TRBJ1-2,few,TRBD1,TGCGCCAGCAGCTTGTCGGACAGGGGGCAAGGTGGCTACACCTTC,CASSLSDRGQGGYTF
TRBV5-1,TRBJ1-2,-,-,TGCGCCAGCAGCTCCTCGGACGTCACCCTCACCTTC,CASSSSDVTLTF
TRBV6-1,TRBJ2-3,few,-,TGTGCCAGCAGTGAATATCAAGATACGCAGTATTTT,CASSEYQDTQYF
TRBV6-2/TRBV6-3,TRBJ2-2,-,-,TGTGCCAGCAGTTACGGCCCCTCCGCAGAGACCGGGGAGCTGTTTTTT,CASSYGPSAETGELFF
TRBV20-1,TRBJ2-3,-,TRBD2,TGCAGTGCTAGATACAGCGGGAGATACACAGATACGCAGTATTTT,CSARYSGRYTDTQYF
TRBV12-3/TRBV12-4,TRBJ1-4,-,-,TGTGCCAGCAGTTTTCAGAACACCGGAAATGAAAAACTGTTTTTT,CASSFQNTGNEKLFF
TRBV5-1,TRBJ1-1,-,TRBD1,TGCGCCAGCAGCTCCTTACAGGGGGCGAGTACTGAAGCTTTCTTT,CASSSLQGASTEAFF
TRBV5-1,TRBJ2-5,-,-,TGCGCCAGCAGCTTGGACGCAGGAAGCGAGACCCAGTACTTC,CASSLDAGSETQYF
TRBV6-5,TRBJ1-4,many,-,TGTGCCAGCCGTTCAGAAACAACTAATGAAAAACTGTTTTTT,CASRSETTNEKLFF
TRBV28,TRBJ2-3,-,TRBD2,TGTGCCAGCAGTTTTCTAGCGGGGAGGGATACGCAGTATTTT,CASSFLAGRDTQYF
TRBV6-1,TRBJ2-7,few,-,TGTGCCAGCAGTGAGTCCGTCCACGAGCAGTACTTC,CASSESVHEQYF
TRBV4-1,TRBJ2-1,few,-,TGCGCCAGCAGCCAAGGGAACGGGGGGCCTTTGGATGAGCAGTTCTTC,CASSQGNGGPLDEQFF
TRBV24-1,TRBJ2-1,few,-,TGTGCCACCAGTGATCGGATTGAGCAGTTCTTC,CATSDRIEQFF
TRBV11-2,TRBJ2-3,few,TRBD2,TGTGCCAGCAGTCAAGCTTGGCGGGGGGACCATACGCAGTATTTT,CASSQAWRGDHTQYF
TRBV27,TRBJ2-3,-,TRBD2,TGTGCCAGCTCCCTAGAGACCCTAGCGGGGGGGTGGAGTCATACGCAGTATTTT,CASSLETLAGGWSHTQYF
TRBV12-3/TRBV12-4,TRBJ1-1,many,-,TGTGCCAGCAGTAACCTTCCCGGCACTGAAGCTTTCTTT,CASSNLPGTEAFF